This is a list of T cell receptor beta chains from one sample in a study of shared clonotypes between healthy human individuals. Only in-frame clones appear in the TCRdb table, and some are missing; sequencing was by immunoSEQ multiplex PCR. The sample gives a few million clones, about 92% of which show up once; about 0.13% is in the top ten. Sequenced: naive CD4+ T cells sorted from blood. The receptors were gathered from a man aged 18 to 30 in good health. The CDR3 runs from the conserved cysteine through the conserved F or W. A D gene is named only where the DNA matches it firmly. Size is omitted from some rows. Given values are once, few, many or a class for expanded clones.

size: .; V: TRBV7-6; D: .; J: TRBJ2-5; DNA: TGTGCCAGCAGCTTAGTACAACAAGAGACCCAGTACTTC; CDR3: CASSLVQQETQYF
size: .; V: TRBV30; D: .; J: TRBJ1-5; DNA: TGTGCCTGGAGTTGGGGTGCGGGGGCCCGTGAGCAGCCCCAGCATTTT; CDR3: CAWSWGAGAREQPQHF
size: few; V: TRBV5-4; D: TRBD2; J: TRBJ2-2; DNA: TGTGCCAGCACATATTCTAGCGGCAACACCGGGGAGCTGTTTTTT; CDR3: CASTYSSGNTGELFF
size: .; V: TRBV7-6; D: TRBD2; J: TRBJ2-3; DNA: TGTGCCAGCAGCAGTACGTTCCAGACTAGCGGGACCCCAGATACGCAGTATTTT; CDR3: CASSSTFQTSGTPDTQYF
size: .; V: TRBV19; D: TRBD2; J: TRBJ2-2; DNA: TGTGCCAGTAGTTCTAGCGGGGGTACTTACTACACCGGGGAGCTGTTTTTT; CDR3: CASSSSGGTYYTGELFF
size: .; V: TRBV6-6; D: .; J: TRBJ1-1; DNA: TGTGCCAGCAGTTACACTCGGGGACCGAACACTGAAGCTTTCTTT; CDR3: CASSYTRGPNTEAFF
size: .; V: TRBV4-1; D: .; J: TRBJ1-1; DNA: TGCGCCAGCAGCCGAAACACAGGTTTGAACACTGAAGCTTTCTTT; CDR3: CASSRNTGLNTEAFF
size: .; V: TRBV18; D: .; J: TRBJ1-1; DNA: TGTGCCAGCTCACCATCGGACATGACTAAAGCTTTCTTT; CDR3: CASSPSDMTKAFF
size: once; V: TRBV5-1; D: .; J: TRBJ2-3; DNA: TGCGCCAGCAGCTTAACACTAGAAACAGATACGCAGTATTTT; CDR3: CASSLTLETDTQYF
size: .; V: TRBV7-2; D: TRBD1; J: TRBJ2-5; DNA: TGTGCCAGCAGCTTAGGACAGGGGGCAGAGACCCAGTACTTC; CDR3: CASSLGQGAETQYF
size: .; V: TRBV28; D: .; J: TRBJ1-1; DNA: TGTGCCAGCACCCCGACAGGTTTGAGGACTGAAGCTTTCTTT; CDR3: CASTPTGLRTEAFF
size: .; V: TRBV29-1; D: .; J: TRBJ1-1; DNA: TGCAGCGTTGGAGGAGCGAACACTGAAGCTTTCTTT; CDR3: CSVGGANTEAFF
size: .; V: TRBV19; D: TRBD1; J: TRBJ2-5; DNA: TGTGCCAGTAAGGAGGGGACAGGGGGTCGGGAGACCCAGTACTTC; CDR3: CASKEGTGGRETQYF